This T cell receptor beta chain derives from a study of blood T cell repertoires in COVID-19 (dated by TCRdb to the early 2020s). About the investigation overall: Samples from collaborators originated in the United States, Italy and Spain and spanned both the acute and convalescent phases of COVID-19. The prospective study material was composed of cDNA or gDNA derived from T cells, B-cell-depleted T cells, or PBMCs. Deeply sampled blood TCRbeta repertoires from subjects exposed to, actively infected with, or recovered from COVID-19 were included in the dataset. A freely available public database, intended as a resource for researchers studying the immune response to SARS-CoV-2, is where the repertoires were released. Samples came from the ongoing ImmuneRACE study (first 160 participants) plus 1,254 subjects from 6 global collaborators. A de-identified subject ID, COVID-19 status, age in years and sex were almost always included in the sample metadata. Where HLA class I and class II types were available, the types were taken from metadata supplied by the sample provider, not from assay-based typing.

The CDR3 has 17 amino acids, counting the end cysteine and phenylalanine. The retained sequence is limited to the CDR3, 51 bases, with the frame set at the first base. The germline V gene encodes CDR1 SGHVS and CDR2 FQNEAQ. The V end gives up 5 bases and the J end 2 bases, leaving 6 bases in the junction not matched to a gene. At one collaborating source in Seattle, patients were enrolled during active infection and were followed longitudinally through the course of disease. Each collaborating institution followed its own protocols to collect whole blood in K2EDTA tubes. For TCRbeta analysis, collaborator samples were shipped as frozen whole blood, as isolated PBMCs, or as DNA extracted from either sample type. In regard to this clone: Its antigen is not yet known. One base away there is no much larger clone; base qualities are not given.

Results and caveats for the whole study, not just this receptor: Clinical and demographic metadata were provided uncurated, with the amount varying by source and participant.

TCRbeta CDR3 regions were amplified from genomic DNA using the immunoSEQ Assay, a bias-controlled multiplex PCR. On the study's bioinformatics: Within the assay, amplification of reference gene primers was used to estimate how many nucleated cells each sample contained. Sequence reads were collapsed and filtered to measure the absolute abundance of every unique TCRbeta CDR3 rearrangement. For each sample, productive Simpson clonality was calculated by taking the square root of Simpson's diversity index across productive rearrangements. TCRdb provides this immuneACCESS table in a form limited to in-frame rearrangements. Some clones are lacking; in checked studies, under half of them reflect an unresolved V gene, and why the rest are absent is not known. V, J and clone size were drawn from that table, and D and trimming were deduced from the DNA. Across this sample there are about 300,000 clones, with 89% seen only once. Roughly 1.9% of the sample lies in the top ten.

The rearranged chain carries TRBV7-8 and TRBJ2-1; 13 junctional bases match TRBD2. Material: peripheral blood. The receptor was derived from a woman aged 30 to 39 with COVID-19, enrolled during active disease. The bases are TGTGCCAGCAGCCTTTGGACTAGCGGGGGCACCTACAATGAGCAGTTCTTC. It translates as CASSLWTSGGTYNEQFF.